The T cell receptor (beta chain) under discussion was sequenced for a study of T-cell memory formation after mild COVID-19. Study outcomes and limitations: Clones that shrank (day 15 to 85) were balanced CD4/CD8, whereas later expanders leaned CD4+. Among CD4+ contracting clones, most were CM and EM, and CD8+ ones EMRA.

The germline V and J ends were trimmed by 4 bases and 0 bases, with 15 bases remaining between them. This CDR3 is 16 amino acids long. Germline loops: CDR1 SGHRS, CDR2 YFSETQ. This clonotype was detected ten times or more. Its antigen is unknown. TCR alpha and TCR beta cDNA libraries with sample barcodes and UMIs came from 5'RACE using constant-segment primers. TCRdb redid the calling of the 5' RACE reads with MiXCR, one entry per CDR3 protein. The sample consists of approximately 300,000 distinct CDR3 sequences, 8% to 9% of them appearing once. The receptor's source is a man aged 18 to 30 who had mild COVID-19 (a few samples of this study predate the infection). Cell type and time point are not known. Sequencing used PBMCs or a T cell subset sorted from them (not recorded which). This chain joins TRBV5-1 and TRBJ2-3; no clear D. The CDR3 nucleotides are TGCGCCAGCAGCGGACCCTTGGACGCTAGCACAGATACGCAGTATTTT. Its protein is CASSGPLDASTDTQYF.